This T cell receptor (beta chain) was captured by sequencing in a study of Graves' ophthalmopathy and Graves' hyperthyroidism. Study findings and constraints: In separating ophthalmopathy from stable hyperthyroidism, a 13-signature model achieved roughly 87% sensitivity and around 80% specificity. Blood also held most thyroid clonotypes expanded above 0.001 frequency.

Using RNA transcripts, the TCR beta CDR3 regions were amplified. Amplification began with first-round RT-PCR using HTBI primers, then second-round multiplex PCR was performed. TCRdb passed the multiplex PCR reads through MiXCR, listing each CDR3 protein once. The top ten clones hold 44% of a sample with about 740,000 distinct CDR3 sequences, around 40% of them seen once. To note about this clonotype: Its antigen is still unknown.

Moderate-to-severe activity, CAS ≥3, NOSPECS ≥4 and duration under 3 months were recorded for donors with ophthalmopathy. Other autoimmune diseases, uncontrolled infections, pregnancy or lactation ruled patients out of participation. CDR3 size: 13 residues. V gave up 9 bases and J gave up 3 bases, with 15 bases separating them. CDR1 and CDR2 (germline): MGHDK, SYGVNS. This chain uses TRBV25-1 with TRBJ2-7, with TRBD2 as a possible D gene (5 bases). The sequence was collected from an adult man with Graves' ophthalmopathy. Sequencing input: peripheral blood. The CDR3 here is CASSMSRDYEQYF. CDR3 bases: TGTGCCAGTAGTATGTCACGGGACTACGAGCAGTACTTC.